The 8 T cell receptor beta chains listed next were all sequenced from one sample in a study of cytomegalovirus exposure and HLA in healthy donors. This PCR relied on a set of 60 Vbeta primers and 13 Jbeta primers. Clones were sequenced by immunoSEQ multiplex PCR, and TCRdb holds only the in-frame ones, with some missing. The table records fewer than 120,000 clones, 70% to 90% of them present only once. Sequenced input: PBMCs. Source of these receptors: a man in his forties in good health and CMV-seronegative.

The chain joins TRBV6-1 to TRBJ1-4; no definite D call. The CDR3 sequence is 14 residues long. V was cut by 1 base and J by 8 bases, with 11 bases left in between. Per germline, CDR1 MNHNS and CDR2 SASEGT. In DNA form, the CDR3 reads TGTGCCAGCAGTGAAGGAGGGTTGGGAGAAAAACTGTTTTTT. The encoded protein is CASSEGGLGEKLFF.

The chain links TRBV28 to TRBJ1-5; 8 bases fit TRBD1. Germline V gene data show CDR1 as MDHEN and CDR2 as SYDVKM. This CDR3 is 14 amino acids long. J lost 4 bases, V lost 8 bases, and 7 bases had no gene match. CDR3 sequence (DNA): TGTGCCAGCCTTACCGACAGGGGAAATCAGCCCCAGCATTTT. This encodes CASLTDRGNQPQHF.

V and J are TRBV2 and TRBJ1-5; TRBD1 agrees at 9 bases. The CDR3 length is 15 residues. Germline V CDR1 and CDR2: SNHLY, FYNNEI. V trimming: 5 bases; J trimming: 2 bases; junction bases outside the gene matches: 4. In DNA, the CDR3 is TGTGCCAGCAGTTTTCGACAGGGGGGCAATCAGCCCCAGCATTTT. Protein: CASSFRQGGNQPQHF.

V gene TRBV6-5 combines with J gene TRBJ1-5; D is unclear. The V gene's germline CDR1 is MNHEY and CDR2 SVGAGI. V lost 7 bases to trimming and J lost 3 bases, with 13 bases between them. The CDR3 runs to 14 residues. CDR3 in DNA: TGTGCCAGCAAATCCGTCAGATTCAATCAGCCCCAGCATTTT. It is translated as CASKSVRFNQPQHF.

This chain joins TRBV5-1 and TRBJ2-1, with 10 bases aligning to TRBD2. The CDR3 is 15 amino acids. The J segment lost 5 bases and the V segment lost 4 bases, leaving 6 bases of the junction unmatched. CDR1 is SGHRS, CDR2 YFSETQ, per germline. The CDR3 region is CASSLSGGHDNEQFF. Written as DNA, the CDR3 is TGCGCCAGCAGCCTTAGCGGGGGGCACGACAATGAGCAGTTCTTC.

Here the CDR3 reads CASSLNQDEQYF. The CDR3 DNA follows: TGTGCCAGCAGCCTTAATCAGGACGAGCAGTACTTC. V is TRBV5-4 and J is TRBJ2-7; D ambiguous. Germline V gene sequence: CDR1 SGHNT, CDR2 YYREEE (reference sequence). The CDR3 is 12 amino acids. V was trimmed by 4 bases and J by 5 bases, leaving 10 bases between them.

The V and J genes are TRBV28 and TRBJ1-4; D is possibly TRBD1 (6 bases). The CDR3 is 14 residues long. CDR1 and CDR2 from the germline V gene are MDHEN and SYDVKM. Trimming pared 5 bases from V and 5 bases from J, leaving 12 bases between. DNA of the CDR3: TGTGCCAGCAGTCCGGGCGACAGGAATGAAAAACTGTTTTTT. Translation gives CASSPGDRNEKLFF.

The V call is TRBV13, the J call TRBJ2-7, with a tentative D call TRBD2 (5 bases). Germline assignment: CDR1 PRHDT and CDR2 FYEKMQ (reference sequence). The CDR3 consists of 13 residues. The germline V and J ends were trimmed by 7 bases and 5 bases, with 15 bases remaining between them. DNA for the CDR3: TGTGCCAGCAAGAAAGCCGGGGTCCACGAGCAGTACTTC. Its protein product is CASKKAGVHEQYF.